Included here is one T cell receptor beta chain sequence, with context. The record originates from a study of blood T cell repertoires in COVID-19. Study background: In each case, the material was cDNA or gDNA derived from T cells, B-cell-depleted T cells, or PBMCs.

TCRdb keeps only in-frame clones here, not all; method: immunoSEQ multiplex PCR. The table has 60,000 or so clones, 76% seen once; the top ten hold 5% to 7%. The CDR3 has 13 amino acids. V gave up 5 bases and J gave up 1 base, with 8 bases separating them. Germline loops: CDR1 SGHAT, CDR2 FQNNGV. This chain uses TRBV11-2 with TRBJ1-1; no reliable D call. Sequencing was done on a sample of peripheral blood. The source is a woman aged 50 to 60 with active or convalescent COVID-19. In DNA, the CDR3 is TGTGCCAGCAGCCTCTCAGGGAACACTGAAGCTTTCTTT. This encodes CASSLSGNTEAFF.